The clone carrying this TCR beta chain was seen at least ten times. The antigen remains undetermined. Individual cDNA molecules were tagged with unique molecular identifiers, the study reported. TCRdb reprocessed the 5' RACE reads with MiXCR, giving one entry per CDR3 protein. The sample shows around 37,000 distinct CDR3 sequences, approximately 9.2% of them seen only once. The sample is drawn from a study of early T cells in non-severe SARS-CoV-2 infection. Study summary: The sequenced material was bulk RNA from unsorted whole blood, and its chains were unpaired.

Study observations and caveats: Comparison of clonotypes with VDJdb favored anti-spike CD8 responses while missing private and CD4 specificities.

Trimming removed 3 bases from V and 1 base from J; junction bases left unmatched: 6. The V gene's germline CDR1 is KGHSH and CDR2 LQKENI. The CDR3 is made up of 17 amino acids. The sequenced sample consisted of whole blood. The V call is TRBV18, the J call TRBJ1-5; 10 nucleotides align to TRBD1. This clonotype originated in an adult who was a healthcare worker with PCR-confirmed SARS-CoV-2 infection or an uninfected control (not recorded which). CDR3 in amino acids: CASSPDRGTGSNQPQHF. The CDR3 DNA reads TGTGCCAGCTCACCGGACAGGGGGACGGGAAGCAATCAGCCCCAGCATTTT.